Listed here are 22 T cell receptor beta chains from one sample, sequenced in a study of blood T cell repertoires in COVID-19. Data came from immunoSEQ multiplex PCR; TCRdb stores just in-frame clones and leaves some out. This table holds more than 120,000 clones, approximately 80% found once. The specimen was PBMCs or T cells enriched from blood (not recorded which). These receptors all stem from a man in his forties or fifties in a cohort exposed to, infected with or recovered from COVID-19 (not recorded which).

The chain carries TRBV25-1 and TRBJ1-6; 8 bases line up with TRBD1. The germline CDR1 and CDR2 sequences are MGHDK and SYGVNS. The CDR3 is 15 residues long. Trimming took 6 bases from V and 7 from J; bases not matched to a gene: 8. CDR3 sequence (DNA): TGTGCCAGCAGCGTTTGGGACAGGCTAAATTCACCCCTCCACTTT. It encodes CASSVWDRLNSPLHF.

This chain's CDR3 is CASTRGGPTDTQYF. CDR3 DNA sequence: TGTGCCAGCACCCGGGGGGGCCCCACAGATACGCAGTATTTT. The rearrangement joins TRBV6-6 to TRBJ2-3, with 8 bases aligning to TRBD2. Germline V gene sequence: CDR1 MNHNY, CDR2 SVGAGI (reference sequence). Unmatched junction bases numbered 5, after V lost 7 bases and J lost 2 bases. CDR3 size: 14 residues.

This clone has just a few counts. The V call is TRBV7-9, the J call TRBJ2-2; 7 nucleotides match TRBD1. The CDR3 has 14 amino acids. V dropped 8 bases and J dropped 3; count of bases not matched to a gene: 6. Per the germline V gene, CDR1 is SEHNR and CDR2 is FQNEAQ (reference sequence). The CDR3: CASSDRAYTGELFF. The CDR3 nucleotides are TGTGCCAGCTCCGACAGGGCTTACACCGGGGAGCTGTTTTTT.

The V call is TRBV7-9, the J call TRBJ2-3, with 7 nucleotides matching TRBD1. Germline CDR1 is SEHNR and CDR2 is FQNEAQ (reference sequence). The CDR3 sequence is 16 residues long. With 6 bases clipped from V and 2 bases from J, the junction kept 11 bases outside the gene matches. The CDR3 DNA follows: TGTGCCAGCAGTCTAGGGGGCAAGCAGGCCACAGATACGCAGTATTTT. This codes for CASSLGGKQATDTQYF.

The CDR3 nucleotides are TGTGCCAGCAGCGCTACTGGGGGGGCCTATAATTCACCCCTCCACTTT. This codes for CASSATGGAYNSPLHF. V and J are TRBV5-5 and TRBJ1-6; a possible D gene is TRBD1 (5 bases). This CDR3 contains 16 residues. V lost 4 bases, J lost 2 bases, and 13 bases lay in between. Germline values: CDR1 SGHKS, CDR2 YYEKEE (reference sequence).

J is TRBJ1-1 and V is TRBV28; weak D call: TRBD1 (5 bases). Trimming removed 7 bases from V and 5 bases from J, with 20 bases in between. Germline CDR1 MDHEN, CDR2 SYDVKM. The CDR3 contains 15 residues. This chain's CDR3 is CASILGVRGATEAFF. CDR3 coding DNA: TGTGCCAGCATCCTGGGGGTGCGGGGAGCAACTGAAGCTTTCTTT.

This clone was observed a handful of times. The chain uses TRBV19 and TRBJ1-1, with TRBD1 matching 9 bases. In germline, CDR1 is LNHDA, CDR2 SQIVND (reference sequence). CDR3 length equals 13 residues. V lost 4 bases to trimming and J lost 8 bases; unmatched junction nucleotides: 5. CDR3 DNA sequence: TGTGCCAGTAGTAACGGACAGGGGCGCGAAGCTTTCTTT. Protein: CASSNGQGREAFF.

This rearrangement joins TRBV3-1 (or the pseudogene TRBV3-2) to TRBJ2-7; 10 positions match TRBD2. This CDR3 contains 15 residues. The germline V gene encodes CDR1 LGHDT and CDR2 YNNKEL (reference sequence). V was pared by 3 bases and J by 4 bases, with 6 bases of the junction left unmatched. CDR3 region: CASSHSSGSRYEQYF. The DNA of the CDR3 is TGTGCCAGCAGCCACTCTAGCGGGAGTAGGTACGAGCAGTACTTC.

V gene TRBV7-9 combines with J gene TRBJ1-2, with 7 bases that match TRBD1. Trimming removed 5 bases from V and 3 bases from J; junction bases left unmatched: 3. The V gene's germline CDR1 is SEHNR and CDR2 FQNEAQ (reference sequence). The length of the CDR3 is 13 residues. The CDR3 region is CASSPGQYYGYTF. The DNA for the CDR3 is TGTGCCAGCAGCCCGGGACAGTACTATGGCTACACCTTC.

The V call is TRBV6-5, the J call TRBJ2-2; weak D call: TRBD2 (5 bases). Trimming took 6 bases from V and 3 from J, leaving 5 bases between them. CDR1 is MNHEY and CDR2 is SVGAGI in the germline V gene. This CDR3 has 12 residues. The CDR3 here is CASRRDTGELFF. CDR3 coding DNA: TGTGCCAGCAGGAGGGACACCGGGGAGCTGTTTTTT.

The rearrangement links TRBV5-5 to TRBJ1-6; 7 bases fit TRBD1. V lost 3 bases, J lost 9 bases, and 15 bases stayed unmatched. The CDR3 runs 17 residues. Germline lookup yields CDR1 SGHKS and CDR2 YYEKEE (reference sequence). The chain's CDR3 is CASSSGGGTGSGSPLHF. The CDR3 DNA is TGTGCCAGCAGCTCGGGAGGGGGCACAGGGAGCGGTTCACCCCTCCACTTT.

This clone was counted a few times. The V gene is TRBV4-1, the J gene TRBJ2-7; 7 positions agree with TRBD1. CDR3 length equals 13 residues. CDR1 and CDR2 (germline): MGHRA, YSYEKL. Germline trimming cut 5 bases from V and 3 bases from J; bases unmatched to any gene: 4. The CDR3 loop reads CASSRGTDYEQYF. Here the CDR3 DNA reads TGCGCCAGCAGCAGGGGGACAGACTACGAGCAGTACTTC.

V and J are TRBV5-4 and TRBJ2-1; no reliable D call. The CDR3 runs 15 residues. V was cut by 4 bases and J by 9 bases, with 20 bases left in between. Germline CDR1 reads SGHNT; CDR2 reads YYREEE (reference sequence). The CDR3 DNA is TGTGCCAGCAGCCGTAAAGAGAACCCAATTGGTGAGCAGTTCTTC. Translating it yields CASSRKENPIGEQFF.

V gene TRBV19 combines with J gene TRBJ1-3; D is unresolved. CDR3 size: 14 residues. Looked up from germline, CDR1 is LNHDA and CDR2 is SQIVND (reference sequence). Trimming shortened V by 1 base and J by 2 bases, and 6 bases separated the two germline ends. CDR3 residues: CASSIGTAGNTIYF. DNA for the CDR3: TGTGCCAGTAGTATAGGAACGGCTGGAAACACCATATATTTT. Full variable domain (remainder filled in from reference TRBV19 and TRBJ1-3): DGGITQSPKYLFRKEGQNVTLSCEQNLNHDAMYWYRQDPGQGLRLIYYSQIVNDFQKGDIAEGYSVSREKKESFPLTVTSAQKNPTAFYLCASSIGTAGNTIYFGEGSWLTVV.

This clone has only one observation. This chain joins TRBV15 and TRBJ1-5; 8 bases agree with TRBD1. CDR3 length: 14 residues. Germline CDR1 reads LNHNV; CDR2 reads YYDKDF (reference sequence). J was trimmed by 4 bases and V by 8 bases; bases with no gene match: 7. CDR3 nucleotide sequence: TGTGCCACCTTGGCCCGGACAGGGAATCAGCCCCAGCATTTT. Amino acid sequence: CATLARTGNQPQHF.

This rearrangement joins TRBV28 to TRBJ2-3, with 8 nucleotides matching TRBD2. This CDR3 contains 15 residues. Germline V gene data show CDR1 as MDHEN and CDR2 as SYDVKM. Trimming cost V 6 bases and J 5 bases; bases outside gene matches: 10. CDR3: CASRRPGLGIDTQYF. Here the CDR3 DNA reads TGTGCCAGCAGGCGGCCGGGACTAGGCATAGATACGCAGTATTTT.

The chain links TRBV5-4 to TRBJ2-7; 14 nucleotides line up with TRBD2. The germline V gene has CDR1 SGHNT and CDR2 YYREEE (reference sequence). Trimming removed 2 bases from V and 6 bases from J; junction bases left unmatched: 13. The CDR3 runs 18 residues. CDR3 residues: CASSFLLFRLAGGGEQYF. The CDR3 DNA is TGTGCCAGCAGCTTTCTCCTCTTTCGACTAGCGGGAGGGGGCGAGCAGTACTTC.

The rearrangement links TRBV5-1 to TRBJ2-5; TRBD1 aligns across 8 bases. CDR3 size: 15 residues. Germline values: CDR1 SGHRS, CDR2 YFSETQ. The trim removed 6 bases at V and 3 bases at J, leaving 10 bases unmatched. CDR3 amino acids: CASKDSGQVKETQYF. CDR3 in DNA: TGCGCCAGCAAAGATTCGGGACAGGTGAAAGAGACCCAGTACTTC.

The chain is built from TRBV28 and TRBJ2-3; maybe TRBD2 (6 bases). This CDR3 has 15 residues. Trimming took 5 bases from V and 2 from J, leaving 14 bases between them. Germline values: CDR1 MDHEN, CDR2 SYDVKM. This CDR3 is CASSNQRAPTDTQYF. The CDR3, as DNA: TGTGCCAGCAGTAACCAGCGGGCACCCACAGATACGCAGTATTTT.

The chain's CDR3 is CASSQDRVDGYTF. In DNA, the CDR3 is TGTGCCAGCAGCCAAGACAGGGTGGATGGCTACACCTTC. This chain links TRBV3-1 (or the pseudogene TRBV3-2) with TRBJ1-2, with D tentatively TRBD1 (5 bases). The germline V gene encodes CDR1 LGHDT and CDR2 YNNKEL (reference sequence). The CDR3 totals 13 residues. The ends were cut back, 0 bases at V and 6 bases at J, with 8 bases in the middle.

This chain connects TRBV3-1 (or the pseudogene TRBV3-2) to TRBJ2-7, with TRBD2 matching over 8 bases. Trimming removed 3 bases from V and 0 bases from J; junction bases left unmatched: 7. The CDR3 sequence is 16 residues long. CDR1 is LGHDT and CDR2 is YNNKEL in the germline V gene (reference sequence). The CDR3 loop is CASSHQAGASSYEQYF. The CDR3, as DNA: TGTGCCAGCAGCCACCAAGCGGGAGCCTCCTCCTACGAGCAGTACTTC.

This chain connects TRBV30 to TRBJ2-3; 12 bases line up with TRBD1. CDR3 length: 15 residues. The V segment lost 1 base and the J segment 5 bases; nucleotides outside the gene matches: 4. CDR1 and CDR2 (germline): GTSNPN, SVGIG (reference sequence). CDR3: CAWSDGTGGRDTQYF. CDR3 DNA sequence: TGTGCCTGGAGTGACGGGACAGGGGGCCGAGATACGCAGTATTTT.